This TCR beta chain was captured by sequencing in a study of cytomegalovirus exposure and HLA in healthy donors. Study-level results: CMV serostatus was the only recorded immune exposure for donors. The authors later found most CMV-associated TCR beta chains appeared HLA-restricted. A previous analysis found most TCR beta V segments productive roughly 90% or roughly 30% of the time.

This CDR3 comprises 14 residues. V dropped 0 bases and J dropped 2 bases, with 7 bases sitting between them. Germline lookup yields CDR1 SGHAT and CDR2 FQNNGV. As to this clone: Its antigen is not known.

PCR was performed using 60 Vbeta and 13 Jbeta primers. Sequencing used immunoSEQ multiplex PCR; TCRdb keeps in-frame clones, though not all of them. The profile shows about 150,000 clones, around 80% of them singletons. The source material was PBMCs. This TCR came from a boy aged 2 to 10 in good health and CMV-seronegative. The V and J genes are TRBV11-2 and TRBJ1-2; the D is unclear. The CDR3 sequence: CASSLDSRNYGYTF. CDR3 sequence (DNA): TGTGCCAGCAGCTTAGATAGCAGAAACTATGGCTACACCTTC.